This T cell receptor (beta chain) was found in a study of blood T cell repertoires in COVID-19. Produced via immunoSEQ multiplex PCR; TCRdb's table is partial and in-frame only. The sample carries fewer than 250,000 clones, approximately 81% recorded once. Trimming pared 1 base from V and 4 bases from J, leaving 11 bases between. CDR1 and CDR2 from the germline V gene are LNHNV and YYDKDF (reference sequence). This CDR3 region has 14 residues. The receptor comes from a man aged 25-40 years with active or convalescent COVID-19. Material for sequencing was peripheral blood. The chain employs TRBV15 and TRBJ2-7, with D unresolved. DNA for the CDR3: TGTGCCACCAGCAGAGTGGGCTTCAAATACGAGCAGTACTTC. Translating it yields CATSRVGFKYEQYF.